Shown below are 11 T cell receptor beta chains from a single sample sequenced in a study of blood T cell repertoires in COVID-19. This table comes from immunoSEQ multiplex PCR, and its TCRdb copy is limited to in-frame clones, with some not included. The repertoire holds 150,000 to 200,000 clones, with around nine tenths as singletons. Sample: peripheral blood. The receptor set was obtained from a man aged 40-50 years with acute or convalescent COVID-19.

This sequence joins TRBV7-9 and TRBJ1-2; D gene uncertain. This CDR3 is 11 amino acids long. Germline V gene sequence: CDR1 SEHNR, CDR2 FQNEAQ (reference sequence). With 8 bases removed from V and 6 bases from J, the gap between germline ends came to 10 bases. In nucleotides, the CDR3 is TGTGCCAGCGCGGCAGCCGATGGCTACACCTTC. This gives the protein CASAAADGYTF.

The chain joins TRBV19 to TRBJ1-1; weak D call: TRBD1 (6 bases). This CDR3 has 12 residues. V shed 6 bases and J shed 3 bases, with 8 bases lying between them. CDR1 and CDR2 (germline): LNHDA, SQIVND (reference sequence). In DNA, the CDR3 is TGTGCCAGTAGCTACAGGGACACTGAAGCTTTCTTT. This sequence encodes CASSYRDTEAFF.

V gene TRBV6-4 combines with J gene TRBJ2-3, with 8 bases fitting TRBD2. Germline V gene lookup returns CDR1 MRHNA and CDR2 SNTAGT. The CDR3 is 15 amino acids. J gave up 4 bases and V 5 bases, and 8 bases lay outside the gene matches. The CDR3 DNA sequence: TGTGCCAGCAGTCCCCTCCTAGCGGGTGCAGATACGCAGTATTTT. Translated: CASSPLLAGADTQYF.

The chain carries TRBV27 and TRBJ1-4; a weak D match, TRBD1 (5 bases). V was clipped by 1 base and J by 3 bases, with 12 bases between them. This CDR3 spans 16 amino acids. Germline V lookup: CDR1 MNHEY, CDR2 SMNVEV (reference sequence). CDR3 in DNA: TGTGCCAGCAGTTTATTTTCGGGGGTTCCTAATGAAAAACTGTTTTTT. Its translation: CASSLFSGVPNEKLFF.

The V gene is TRBV19, the J gene TRBJ2-2, with TRBD2 identical over 8 bases. The CDR3 has 14 residues. After removal of 3 bases from V and 6 bases from J, the junction contained 3 bases not matched to a gene. CDR1 and CDR2 from the germline V gene are LNHDA and SQIVND (reference sequence). This CDR3 is CASSIPGGAGELFF. Written as DNA, the CDR3 is TGTGCCAGTAGTATCCCGGGGGGGGCCGGGGAGCTGTTTTTT.

Turning to this clone: Different DNA sequences within this sample yield the same CDR3. The J gene is TRBJ1-1, the V gene TRBV19; D is uncertain. Germline V gene sequence: CDR1 LNHDA, CDR2 SQIVND (reference sequence). This CDR3 region has 14 residues. The ends were cut back, 3 bases at V and 1 base at J, with 9 bases in the middle. This CDR3 reads CASSIKAGNTEAFF. The CDR3 DNA is TGTGCCAGTAGTATTAAGGCGGGGAACACTGAAGCTTTCTTT.

V gene TRBV29-1 combines with J gene TRBJ1-1, with 8 bases aligning to TRBD1. Trimming took 5 bases from V and 8 from J; bases not matched to a gene: 10. Germline CDR1 reads SQVTM; CDR2 reads ANQGSEA. This CDR3 has 13 amino acids. In nucleotides, the CDR3 is TGCAGCGTTTTAATGACAGGGGCGGGAGAAGCTTTCTTT. This gives the protein CSVLMTGAGEAFF. The whole variable domain, filled in from reference TRBV29-1 and TRBJ1-1, reads SAVISQKPSRDICQRGTSLTIQCQVDSQVTMMFWYRQQPGQSLTLIATANQGSEATYESGFVIDKFPISRPNLTFSTLTVSNMSPEDSSIYLCSVLMTGAGEAFFGQGTRLTVV.

This chain connects TRBV25-1 to TRBJ1-3; no firm D call. Germline loops: CDR1 MGHDK, CDR2 SYGVNS. V was cut by 9 bases and J by 0 bases, with 9 bases left in between. This CDR3 is 13 amino acids long. CDR3 sequence: CASREISGNTIYF. As DNA, the CDR3 is TGTGCCAGTAGGGAGATCTCTGGAAACACCATATATTTT.

The V gene is TRBV3-1 (or the pseudogene TRBV3-2), the J gene TRBJ2-3; TRBD2 aligns across 10 bases. J gave up 2 bases and V 6 bases, and 5 bases lay outside the gene matches. This CDR3 region has 15 residues. Germline lookup yields CDR1 LGHDT and CDR2 YNNKEL (reference sequence). CDR3 coding DNA: TGTGCCAGCAGACGGACTAGCGGACTCACAGATACGCAGTATTTT. It translates to CASRRTSGLTDTQYF.

A single count supports this clone. In DNA form, the CDR3 reads TGTGCCAGCACCCACGACACGAACTATGGCTACACCTTC. It yields the protein CASTHDTNYGYTF. This chain links TRBV9 with TRBJ1-2; D ambiguous. From germline, CDR1 is SGDLS and CDR2 YYNGEE. Trimming shortened V by 6 bases and J by 2 bases, and 11 bases separated the two germline ends. This CDR3 has 13 residues.

The chain couples TRBV18 to TRBJ1-1; TRBD1 matches at 7 bases. The ends lost 8 bases at V and 3 bases at J; junction bases unmatched: 9. This CDR3 comprises 14 residues. CDR1 is KGHSH and CDR2 is LQKENI in the germline V gene. The CDR3 nucleotides read TGTGCCAGCACCAACAGGGGATGGGACACTGAAGCTTTCTTT. It encodes CASTNRGWDTEAFF.